This T cell receptor (beta chain) was sequenced during a study of blood T cell repertoires in COVID-19. As for the study in general: From the United States, Italy and Spain came samples of acute and convalescent COVID-19. T cells, B-cell-depleted T cells, or PBMCs provided the cDNA or gDNA that served as material.

Authors' data handling: Reference gene primers were amplified, and this amplification served to estimate nucleated cell counts. Repertoires were generated with immunoSEQ multiplex PCR, while TCRdb's copy carries only in-frame clones and drops some. D and trimming were read from the DNA, whereas the V and J calls and clone size are those reported in that table. The sample carries approximately 210,000 clones, roughly four fifths recorded once. Trimming cost V 4 bases and J 5 bases; bases outside gene matches: 10. CDR1 MNHEY and CDR2 SMNVEV come from the germline V gene (reference sequence). The length of the CDR3 is 15 residues.

Sequenced sample: peripheral blood. This rearrangement joins TRBV27 to TRBJ1-2; 7 bases align to TRBD1. The TCR originated in a woman aged 35 to 49 with acute or convalescent COVID-19. The CDR3 is CASSSPTGPDYGYTF. The CDR3 DNA follows: TGTGCCAGCAGTTCGCCGACAGGGCCAGATTATGGCTACACCTTC.